This is a list of T cell receptor beta chains from one sample in a study of T cell responses to AZD1222 COVID-19 vaccine. Using immunoSEQ multiplex PCR, the repertoire was profiled, and TCRdb retains in-frame clones only, with some absent. The top ten clones hold over 1.5% of a sample with about 160,000 clones, about nine tenths of them seen once. The sample here was peripheral blood, taken on day 0 of AZD1222 vaccination. These receptors were obtained from an adult in good health. Each CDR3 is given without its conserved first and last residue. Fields, in order: V gene, clone size, CDR3 protein. Clone size is shown for a subset of rows, as once, few, many or a class of expanded clone.

v_gene: TRBV5-6; abundance: NA; CDR3aa: ASSLAPTSATPYEQY
v_gene: TRBV5-8; abundance: NA; CDR3aa: ASSLRRDGYSNQPQH
v_gene: TRBV9; abundance: NA; CDR3aa: ASSVGAAQGNTIY
v_gene: TRBV7-9; abundance: NA; CDR3aa: ASSLSARGLGGANVLT
v_gene: TRBV6-2/TRBV6-3; abundance: NA; CDR3aa: ASSYGEWGTAEAF
v_gene: TRBV30; abundance: NA; CDR3aa: AWSGVGELF
v_gene: TRBV7-9; abundance: NA; CDR3aa: ASSPPGQGAYEQY
v_gene: TRBV15; abundance: NA; CDR3aa: ATSRDLGDNQPQH
v_gene: TRBV6-6; abundance: NA; CDR3aa: ASSSLGITEAF
v_gene: TRBV6-5; abundance: NA; CDR3aa: ASSYKDTYNEQF
v_gene: TRBV28; abundance: NA; CDR3aa: ASSLSPLGETQY
v_gene: TRBV10-3; abundance: NA; CDR3aa: AILAGGYNEQF
v_gene: TRBV4-3; abundance: NA; CDR3aa: ASSQERGATDTQY
v_gene: TRBV19; abundance: NA; CDR3aa: ASSIGTGQGNTEAF
v_gene: TRBV9; abundance: NA; CDR3aa: ASSPRQGNTEAF
v_gene: TRBV2; abundance: NA; CDR3aa: ASSPGLNQPQH
v_gene: TRBV6-5; abundance: NA; CDR3aa: ASRLTGRADTQY
v_gene: TRBV6-5; abundance: NA; CDR3aa: ASIGTRYEQF
v_gene: TRBV7-2; abundance: NA; CDR3aa: ASSSPEGVEQY
v_gene: TRBV9; abundance: NA; CDR3aa: ASSAAPNTEAF
v_gene: TRBV28; abundance: NA; CDR3aa: ASSLAEEYNEQF
v_gene: TRBV7-2; abundance: NA; CDR3aa: ASSLGDMEGFSGNTIY
v_gene: TRBV19; abundance: few; CDR3aa: ASSIAYGGTEAF
v_gene: TRBV30; abundance: NA; CDR3aa: AWRTGLQGGNTEAF
v_gene: TRBV6-6; abundance: NA; CDR3aa: ASSYSSSGGGNEQF
v_gene: TRBV18; abundance: NA; CDR3aa: ASSPGGTSGKNEQF
v_gene: TRBV10-3; abundance: NA; CDR3aa: AISESGDFNQPQH
v_gene: TRBV10-3; abundance: NA; CDR3aa: ATLAAYEQY
v_gene: TRBV28; abundance: NA; CDR3aa: ASSLPGVKEYEQY
v_gene: TRBV5-4; abundance: NA; CDR3aa: ASSSPTGTEAF
v_gene: TRBV19; abundance: NA; CDR3aa: ASSIDAQSTYEQY
v_gene: TRBV6-5; abundance: few; CDR3aa: ASSRTITGYEQY